This is a list of T cell receptor beta chains from one sample in a study of blood T cell repertoires in COVID-19. The method was immunoSEQ multiplex PCR; TCRdb's version includes in-frame clones alone and lacks a portion of them. The data hold roughly 250,000 clones, with 75% to 85% observed a single time. Sequencing was carried out using peripheral blood. The origin of the receptors is a woman aged 45 to 65 with acute or convalescent COVID-19. Each CDR3 is given with its conserved first and last residue. A D gene is named only where the DNA matches it firmly. Size is omitted from some rows. Given values are once, few, many or a class for expanded clones.

clone_size	v_call	cdr3_length	d_call	j_call	cdr3_nt	cdr3_aa
once	TRBV2	12	.	TRBJ2-3	TGTGCCAGCAAACTTAACACAGATACGCAGTATTTT	CASKLNTDTQYF
once	TRBV11-2	15	.	TRBJ1-3	TGTGCCAGCAGCTTAAGGGGGATGGCTGGAAACACCATATATTTT	CASSLRGMAGNTIYF
.	TRBV7-8	14	.	TRBJ2-4	TGTGCCAGCAGCGATCTAGCGAGCGGTAACATTCAGTACTTC	CASSDLASGNIQYF
.	TRBV9	13	.	TRBJ1-1	TGTGCCAGCAGCGGGTCCGGAGGGGTTGAAGCTTTCTTT	CASSGSGGVEAFF
.	TRBV18	14	.	TRBJ1-1	TGTGCCAGCTCACCACAGTTAGAGGCGATTGAAGCTTTCTTT	CASSPQLEAIEAFF
.	TRBV7-6	16	TRBD1	TRBJ2-2	TGTGCCAGCAGCTCCCTATCAGGGGGCAACACCGGGGAGCTGTTTTTT	CASSSLSGGNTGELFF
.	TRBV5-4	16	TRBD1	TRBJ1-3	TGTGCCAGCAGCGTCGACAGGGTATTTTCCGGAAACACCATATATTTT	CASSVDRVFSGNTIYF
.	TRBV5-1	17	TRBD1	TRBJ1-1	TGCGCCAGCAGGAAATACCAGACAGGGGCGCTGAACACTGAAGCTTTCTTT	CASRKYQTGALNTEAFF
.	TRBV7-2	15	.	TRBJ1-5	TGTGCCAGCAGCCCTGGGGGGATGGGCAATCAGCCCCAGCATTTT	CASSPGGMGNQPQHF
few	TRBV4-3	15	TRBD1	TRBJ2-3	TGCGCCAGCAGCCAAGAGGGACAGAGCCCTGATACGCAGTATTTT	CASSQEGQSPDTQYF
.	TRBV4-1	17	TRBD1	TRBJ2-4	TGCGCCAGCAGCCAAGGAGACAGGGCGAGAGCCAAAAACATTCAGTACTTC	CASSQGDRARAKNIQYF
.	TRBV27	13	.	TRBJ1-3	TGTGCCAGCGGGCTTCACTCTGGAAACACCATATATTTT	CASGLHSGNTIYF
.	TRBV29-1	13	TRBD1	TRBJ1-3	TGCAGCGTCGTTACAGGGGCTGGAAACACCATATATTTT	CSVVTGAGNTIYF
.	TRBV30	14	TRBD1	TRBJ1-6	TGTGCCTGGAGTGTAGGGACAGGGAATTCACCCCTCCACTTT	CAWSVGTGNSPLHF
.	TRBV4-3	15	TRBD2	TRBJ2-1	TGCGCCAGCAGCAGGCGGGGGGGCGACTACAATGAGCAGTTCTTC	CASSRRGGDYNEQFF
.	TRBV4-3	16	.	TRBJ2-1	TGCGCCAGCAGCCAATCGGTGGGCAACACTTACAATGAGCAGTTCTTC	CASSQSVGNTYNEQFF
.	TRBV28	13	.	TRBJ1-1	TGTGCCAGCAGTTTCGCGGGGGGGCCTGAAGCTTTCTTT	CASSFAGGPEAFF
few	TRBV9	13	.	TRBJ1-1	TGTGCCAGCAGCGTAGGGGGCTACACTGAAGCTTTCTTT	CASSVGGYTEAFF
few	TRBV30	12	.	TRBJ2-7	TGTGCCTGGAGTGTCGGGCTGGGGGGGCAGTACTTC	CAWSVGLGGQYF
.	TRBV5-1	12	.	TRBJ2-1	TGCGCCAGCAGCTTGGTACAGGGTGAGCAGTTCTTC	CASSLVQGEQFF
.	TRBV21-1	15	.	TRBJ2-5	TGTGCCAGCAGCCGATGGCGGGAGGTAAAGGAGACCCAGTACTTC	CASSRWREVKETQYF
.	TRBV7-8	16	TRBD2	TRBJ2-2	TGTGCCAGCAGCTTAGCGGGCGGGGGGGGCGCCGGGGAGCTGTTTTTT	CASSLAGGGGAGELFF
.	TRBV7-3	15	.	TRBJ2-1	TGTGCCAGCAGCTTCGGCCAGGGAAACTACAATGAGCAGTTCTTC	CASSFGQGNYNEQFF
once	TRBV9	16	TRBD1	TRBJ2-2	TGTGCCAGCAGCGTAGCGGGACAGGGTGTCACCGGGGAGCTGTTTTTT	CASSVAGQGVTGELFF
.	TRBV11-2	15	TRBD2	TRBJ2-1	TGTGCCAGCGCACCCGGGACTAGCGTTTGGAATGAGCAGTTCTTC	CASAPGTSVWNEQFF
.	TRBV7-2	16	.	TRBJ1-6	TGTGCCAGCAGCTTAGAGCCGAACAGGGTTTCTTCACCCCTCCACTTT	CASSLEPNRVSSPLHF
.	TRBV5-1	16	TRBD1	TRBJ2-7	TGCGCCAGCAGCTTGCAAGGACAGGGGGTGAAAGTGGAGCAGTACTTC	CASSLQGQGVKVEQYF
.	TRBV9	14	TRBD1	TRBJ1-2	TGTGCCAGCAGCGCGGACAGGGGAGGGTATGGCTACACCTTC	CASSADRGGYGYTF
.	TRBV28	13	TRBD1	TRBJ2-7	TGTGCCAGCACCGGACAGGTAGGCTACGAGCAGTACTTC	CASTGQVGYEQYF
.	TRBV30	15	TRBD1	TRBJ1-2	TGTGCCTGGAGCGTCGGACAGGGTCTGGACTATGGCTACACCTTC	CAWSVGQGLDYGYTF
.	TRBV5-1	17	TRBD2	TRBJ2-3	TGCGCCAGCAGCACTATGCCTAGCGGGGGGGGCACAGATACGCAGTATTTT	CASSTMPSGGGTDTQYF
once	TRBV6-2/TRBV6-3	13	.	TRBJ1-2	TGTGCCAGCAGTTACCCCGGCGGGCCGGGGAACACCTTC	CASSYPGGPGNTF
.	TRBV27	14	.	TRBJ1-1	TGTGCCAGCAGTTTAACCCGGCGGGGCACTGAAGCTTTCTTT	CASSLTRRGTEAFF
few	TRBV28	11	TRBD1	TRBJ1-2	TGTGCCAGCGGGTGGACAGGTGGCTACACCTTC	CASGWTGGYTF
.	TRBV25-1	14	.	TRBJ2-3	TGTGCCAGCAGTGAATACTCAGGGTTGGATACGCAGTATTTT	CASSEYSGLDTQYF
.	TRBV19	13	.	TRBJ2-7	TGTGCCAGTAGCCGGGACACCAACTACGAGCAGTACTTC	CASSRDTNYEQYF
.	TRBV5-1	15	.	TRBJ1-4	TGCGCCAGCAGCTTGGAGGGGGTTACTAATGAAAAACTGTTTTTT	CASSLEGVTNEKLFF
.	TRBV5-1	15	.	TRBJ1-2	TGCGCCAGCAGCTTGGGAATACAACCTAACTATGGCTACACCTTC	CASSLGIQPNYGYTF
.	TRBV6-5	15	TRBD2	TRBJ2-3	TGTGCCAGCAGTTACCAAGCGGGAGAACCGTATACGCAGTATTTT	CASSYQAGEPYTQYF
once	TRBV9	16	TRBD1	TRBJ1-2	TGTGCCAGCAGTTCTGGACAGGGCCTTCTGAACTATGGCTACACCTTC	CASSSGQGLLNYGYTF
.	TRBV6-5	15	.	TRBJ2-2	TGTGCCAGCAGACCCCCCACAGGCCACACCGGGGAGCTGTTTTTT	CASRPPTGHTGELFF
.	TRBV3-1/TRBV3-2	14	.	TRBJ2-5	TGTGCCAGCAGCCGGTCTCAACGGGGGGAGACCCAGTACTTC	CASSRSQRGETQYF
.	TRBV6-1	17	TRBD1	TRBJ1-6	TGTGCCAGCAGTGAATGGCAGGGGGCCCACTATAATTCACCCCTCCACTTT	CASSEWQGAHYNSPLHF
.	TRBV28	13	TRBD1	TRBJ1-2	TGTGCCAGCAGGGCGACAGGGGGGAATGGCTACACCTTC	CASRATGGNGYTF
.	TRBV4-3	15	.	TRBJ2-5	TGCGCCAGCAGCCAAGTCGGGCAGGGTCAAGAGACCCAGTACTTC	CASSQVGQGQETQYF
.	TRBV5-4	14	.	TRBJ2-1	TGTGCCAGCACCTCCCCCGACAGCTACAATGAGCAGTTCTTC	CASTSPDSYNEQFF
.	TRBV5-1	18	TRBD2	TRBJ2-1	TGCGCCAGCAGCCTGGTGGTGTCGACTAGCGGGAGAAGCGATGAGCAGTTCTTC	CASSLVVSTSGRSDEQFF
.	TRBV7-9	13	.	TRBJ1-2	TGTGCCAGCAGCTTACCGGGTCACTATGGCTACACCTTC	CASSLPGHYGYTF
.	TRBV5-1	15	.	TRBJ1-5	TGCGCCAGCAGCTTGGCCGGTGGAGGCGATCAGCCCCAGCATTTT	CASSLAGGGDQPQHF
.	TRBV5-1	14	.	TRBJ1-1	TGCGCCAGCAGCTTGGGGCCGATGAACACTGAAGCTTTCTTT	CASSLGPMNTEAFF